The text below deals with one T cell receptor (beta chain). The target antigen is unknown. 13 Jbeta primers and 60 Vbeta primers were used for the PCR. Using immunoSEQ multiplex PCR, the repertoire was profiled, and TCRdb retains in-frame clones only, with some absent. Here the sample spans about 120,000 clones, roughly four fifths being singletons. The source of the sample is a study of cytomegalovirus exposure and HLA in healthy donors. V trimming: 4 bases; J trimming: 0 bases; junction bases outside the gene matches: 5. Germline V lookup: CDR1 LGHNA, CDR2 YNFKEQ. CDR3 size: 17 residues. Study outcomes and limitations: The study put about 180 TCR beta chains on its list as cytomegalovirus-associated.

The gene calls are TRBV4-2 and TRBJ2-1; 11 bases fit TRBD2. This TCR was recovered from a woman between 18 and 29 years old in good health and CMV-seronegative. Sequences were obtained from PBMCs. The CDR3 region is CASSPIAGGLSYNEQFF. CDR3 coding DNA: TGTGCCAGCAGCCCCATAGCGGGGGGGCTCTCCTACAATGAGCAGTTCTTC.